This T cell receptor (beta chain) was found in a study of neurological immune-mediated disorders. Stated time point: longitudinal time-point 1 (baseline). Synthesis of cDNA was carried out by template-switch 5'RACE. The reaction used 10-nucleotide random UMIs. TCRdb re-called the 5' RACE reads with MiXCR, one entry per CDR3 protein. The sample gives 55,000 to 65,000 distinct CDR3 sequences, around 11% of which show up once; 6.5% to 8% is in the top ten. Points from the study as a whole: While HTLV-1-associated myelopathy showed the greatest TCR clonal expansion, multiple sclerosis showed the least, falling below healthy controls. No CDR3 amino acid sequences were shared by expanded clones across subjects, suggesting private repertoires in all groups.

In this sample, this clonotype turned up many times. Antigen specificity is unknown. Germline CDR1 and CDR2: MNHEY and SVGAGI. This CDR3 is 15 amino acids long. Trimming stripped 6 bases from V and 0 bases from J, with 12 bases between. The chain couples TRBV6-5 to TRBJ2-1; D is uncertain. This sequence originates from a male donor with HTLV-1-associated myelopathy (HAM/TSP). Sequencing was performed on PBMCs. CDR3 loop: CASSSWASSYNEQFF. The CDR3 DNA is TGTGCCAGCAGCTCGTGGGCGAGCTCCTACAATGAGCAGTTCTTC.